This passage covers 21 T cell receptor beta chains from one sample sequenced in a study of blood T cell repertoires in COVID-19. TCRdb's table, derived via immunoSEQ multiplex PCR, lists solely in-frame clones and lacks some. The sample has 130,000 to 150,000 clones; over 75% are singletons. Sequenced input: peripheral blood. The receptor set was obtained from a woman aged 45-59 years with acute or convalescent COVID-19.

The J gene is TRBJ1-1, the V gene TRBV6-5; D is perhaps TRBD1 (6 bases). Germline CDR1 is MNHEY and CDR2 is SVGAGI. V was cut by 0 bases and J by 7 bases, with 15 bases left in between. The CDR3 has 15 residues. CDR3 region: CASSYSGGGTSEAFF. CDR3 DNA: TGTGCCAGCAGTTACTCAGGGGGGGGTACTAGTGAAGCTTTCTTT.

This clone was observed a single time. The chain employs TRBV19 and TRBJ1-5; perhaps TRBD1 as D (5 bases). The V gene lost 3 bases and the J gene lost 1 base, with 7 bases spanning the gap. This CDR3 spans 14 amino acids. The germline gives CDR1 LNHDA, CDR2 SQIVND (reference sequence). CDR3 bases: TGTGCCAGTAGTATGGGGCTCAGCAATCAGCCCCAGCATTTT. Translating gives CASSMGLSNQPQHF.

J is TRBJ2-5 and V is TRBV3-1 (or the pseudogene TRBV3-2), with D perhaps matching TRBD2 (5 bases). The CDR3 is 12 residues long. CDR1 is LGHDT, CDR2 YNNKEL, per germline (reference sequence). V was cut by 4 bases and J by 3 bases, with 6 bases left in between. CDR3 in amino acids: CASSLGKETQYF. In DNA, the CDR3 is TGTGCCAGCAGCCTCGGGAAAGAGACCCAGTACTTC.

The CDR3 DNA follows: TGCGCCAGCAGCCAAGATTTCCGAGGTGAAAAACTGTTTTTT. It encodes CASSQDFRGEKLFF. The rearrangement uses TRBV4-1 and TRBJ1-4, with D hard to call. Germline V gene lookup returns CDR1 MGHRA and CDR2 YSYEKL. The CDR3 covers 14 residues. V lost 0 bases and J lost 7, with 9 bases in between.

The chain uses TRBV9 and TRBJ1-1; D call uncertain. The CDR3 is made up of 16 amino acids. Germline CDR1 is SGDLS and CDR2 is YYNGEE. V lost 0 bases and J 0 bases, leaving 12 bases between the germline ends. As DNA, the CDR3 is TGTGCCAGCAGCGTAGGAGGGTCGAGAATGAACACTGAAGCTTTCTTT. It translates to CASSVGGSRMNTEAFF.

V and J are TRBV15 and TRBJ1-1; 8 nucleotides match TRBD1. The CDR3 totals 15 residues. From germline, CDR1 is LNHNV and CDR2 YYDKDF (reference sequence). Losses at the gene ends were 0 bases for V and 1 base for J; bases not matched to a gene: 1. The CDR3 nucleotides are TGTGCCACCAGCAGAGAGGGACAGGCGAACACTGAAGCTTTCTTT. Translating it yields CATSREGQANTEAFF.

The chain recombines TRBV7-3 with TRBJ2-5; 8 positions agree with TRBD2. This CDR3 has 13 amino acids. J was trimmed by 7 bases and V by 1 base; bases with no gene match: 2. From germline, CDR1 is SGHTA and CDR2 FQGTGA. The CDR3 sequence: CASSLIAGRTQYF. The CDR3 DNA follows: TGTGCCAGCAGCTTAATAGCGGGGAGGACCCAGTACTTC.

The chain uses TRBV7-2 and TRBJ1-2; the D gene is possibly TRBD1 (6 bases). The germline V gene has CDR1 SGHTA and CDR2 FQGNSA. The CDR3 has 16 residues. The germline V and J ends were trimmed by 0 bases and 3 bases, with 14 bases remaining between them. The CDR3 here is CASSLALPDSYYGYTF. The DNA of the CDR3 is TGTGCCAGCAGCTTAGCCCTCCCGGACAGCTACTATGGCTACACCTTC. The full variable domain, in which reference TRBV7-2 and TRBJ1-2 provide the parts outside the CDR3, is GAGVSQSPSNKVTEKGKDVELRCDPISGHTALYWYRQSLGQGLEFLIYFQGNSAPDKSGLPSDRFSAERTGGSVSTLTIQRTQQEDSAVYLCASSLALPDSYYGYTFGSGTRLTVV.

This chain connects TRBV7-6 to TRBJ2-7, with a tentative D call TRBD2 (6 bases). CDR3 length equals 14 residues. Germline lookup yields CDR1 SGHVS and CDR2 FNYEAQ. Trimming removed 4 bases at V and 2 bases at J, with 12 bases between. The CDR3 coding sequence is TGTGCCAGCAGCTCGGGACTTCTCACCTACGAGCAGTACTTC. This encodes CASSSGLLTYEQYF.

V gene TRBV5-6 combines with J gene TRBJ1-1; no definite D call. Trimming removed 0 bases from V and 4 bases from J, with 7 bases in between. The germline V gene has CDR1 SGHDT and CDR2 YYEEEE. The length of the CDR3 is 13 residues. The CDR3 sequence is CASSLGTGTEAFF. The CDR3 region has the DNA TGTGCCAGCAGCTTGGGGACTGGCACTGAAGCTTTCTTT.

The chain uses TRBV3-1 (or the pseudogene TRBV3-2) and TRBJ2-2; 7 bases are a match to TRBD1. This CDR3 is 15 amino acids long. J was trimmed by 5 bases and V by 3 bases; bases with no gene match: 6. CDR1 LGHDT and CDR2 YNNKEL come from the germline V gene (reference sequence). The CDR3 DNA follows: TGTGCCAGCAGCCAGACAGGGAAATCTACCGGGGAGCTGTTTTTT. Translated, it gives CASSQTGKSTGELFF.

This sequence joins TRBV28 and TRBJ2-7; 9 bases align to TRBD1. CDR3 size: 17 residues. J gave up 6 bases and V 5 bases, and 17 bases lay outside the gene matches. Germline V lookup: CDR1 MDHEN, CDR2 SYDVKM. The CDR3 DNA reads as TGTGCCAGCAGTGGAACCGGGACAGGGTCCCTTTCGGGCGAGCAGTACTTC. This translates into CASSGTGTGSLSGEQYF.

The chain recombines TRBV5-1 with TRBJ2-7; TRBD1 matches 8 bases. V lost 0 bases to trimming and J lost 5 bases; unmatched junction nucleotides: 10. The CDR3 has 16 amino acids. Germline CDR1 and CDR2: SGHRS and YFSETQ. CDR3 protein: CASSLVPGQDLDEQYF. The CDR3 DNA is TGCGCCAGCAGCTTGGTGCCGGGACAGGATTTGGACGAGCAGTACTTC.

V is TRBV30 and J is TRBJ1-4, with D possibly being TRBD1 (5 bases). The ends were cut back, 1 base at V and 8 bases at J, with 14 bases in the middle. This CDR3 has 14 residues. The germline V gene has CDR1 GTSNPN and CDR2 SVGIG (reference sequence). The CDR3 is CAWSGREVGEKLFF. For the CDR3, the DNA is TGTGCCTGGAGTGGCAGGGAGGTAGGGGAAAAACTGTTTTTT.

J is TRBJ2-2 and V is TRBV3-1 (or the pseudogene TRBV3-2), with 9 positions matching TRBD2. This CDR3 is built from 17 residues. V was pared by 11 bases and J by 2 bases, with 15 bases of the junction left unmatched. CDR1 LGHDT and CDR2 YNNKEL come from the germline V gene (reference sequence). For the CDR3, the DNA is TGTGCCCGCGGGGCGGACTCGCGGGGGGGAAACACCGGGGAGCTGTTTTTT. The encoded protein is CARGADSRGGNTGELFF.

This clone was seen once. This rearrangement joins TRBV7-8 to TRBJ1-5, with D possibly TRBD1 on 5 matching bases. V was shortened by 3 bases and J by 3 bases, with 15 bases between the two germline ends. Germline lookup yields CDR1 SGHVS and CDR2 FQNEAQ. The CDR3 is 16 residues long. The CDR3 here is CASSFGASTNNQPQHF. The CDR3 DNA reads as TGTGCCAGCAGCTTTGGGGCCAGCACAAACAATCAGCCCCAGCATTTT.

The gene calls are TRBV6-5 and TRBJ1-3; a weak D match, TRBD1 (6 bases). The length of the CDR3 is 15 residues. Trimming took off 4 bases at V and 0 bases at J, with 10 bases between the two ends. Germline assignment: CDR1 MNHEY and CDR2 SVGAGI. CDR3 region: CASSLDRFSGNTIYF. DNA for the CDR3: TGTGCCAGCAGTTTGGACAGATTCTCTGGAAACACCATATATTTT.

The V call is TRBV30, the J call TRBJ2-7, with a possible D match to TRBD2 (6 bases). The V gene's germline CDR1 is GTSNPN and CDR2 SVGIG (reference sequence). With 7 bases removed from V and 0 bases from J, the gap between germline ends came to 13 bases. The CDR3 runs 13 residues. For the CDR3, the DNA is TGTGCCTCTACTGGGGAGGCCTCCTACGAGCAGTACTTC. It codes for CASTGEASYEQYF.

The gene calls are TRBV27 and TRBJ2-6; a weak D match, TRBD1 (6 bases). CDR1 and CDR2 from the germline V gene are MNHEY and SMNVEV (reference sequence). Trimming left V 5 bases short and J 0 bases short, with 11 bases between. CDR3 length equals 16 residues. The CDR3 sequence: CASSVTGTSGANVLTF. The CDR3, as DNA: TGTGCCAGCAGTGTAACAGGGACCTCTGGGGCCAACGTCCTGACTTTC.

The chain uses TRBV5-6 and TRBJ2-2; D perhaps matches TRBD1 (6 bases). V was shortened by 2 bases and J by 7 bases, with 9 bases between the two germline ends. From germline, CDR1 is SGHDT and CDR2 YYEEEE. This CDR3 contains 13 residues. In nucleotides, the CDR3 is TGTGCCAGCAGCTTCAGGGGCCACGGGGAGCTGTTTTTT. This gives the protein CASSFRGHGELFF.

V gene TRBV7-3 combines with J gene TRBJ2-1; D is perhaps TRBD1 (6 bases). Trimming pared 4 bases from V and 2 bases from J, leaving 12 bases between. This CDR3 has 15 residues. CDR1 SGHTA and CDR2 FQGTGA come from the germline V gene. CDR3 in amino acids: CASSSPGGTYNEQFF. The CDR3 DNA is TGTGCCAGCAGCTCCCCTGGGGGCACCTACAATGAGCAGTTCTTC.